Here is one TCR beta chain with its context. The V gene end was trimmed by 3 bases and the J gene end by 2 bases; junction bases not matched to a gene: 8. Germline V gene sequence: CDR1 SGHAT, CDR2 FQNNGV. This CDR3 has 17 amino acids. The record originates from a study of blood T cell repertoires in COVID-19. On the study more broadly: Specimens from acute and convalescent COVID-19 originated in the United States, Italy and Spain. From T cells, B-cell-depleted T cells, or PBMCs came the material, which was cDNA or gDNA.

Authors' analysis steps: The assay estimated nucleated cells by amplifying reference gene primers. TCRdb's table, derived via immunoSEQ multiplex PCR, lists solely in-frame clones and lacks some. From that table come the V and J calls and clone size; the DNA was used to work out D and trimming. The sample consists of about 100,000 clones, roughly 90% of them appearing once. The source material was peripheral blood. This clonotype originated in a man in his 70s with acute or convalescent COVID-19. The gene calls are TRBV11-2 and TRBJ2-3; 10 bases are shared with TRBD2. CDR3 sequence reads: CASSLWTSGDPTDTQYF. The CDR3 nucleotides are TGTGCCAGCAGCTTGTGGACTAGCGGAGACCCCACAGATACGCAGTATTTT.